The 22 T cell receptor beta chains below come from one sample, sequenced in a study of T cell responses to AZD1222 COVID-19 vaccine. TCRdb's copy holds only in-frame clones and misses some; the assay was immunoSEQ multiplex PCR. The sample has about 53,000 clones, roughly 80% seen once; the top ten hold around 27%. Sequencing used peripheral blood, obtained on day 0 of AZD1222 vaccination. Receptor source: an adult in good health.

This chain uses TRBV2 with TRBJ2-7; 10 nucleotides match TRBD1. The CDR3 consists of 14 residues. Losses at the gene ends were 4 bases for V and 6 bases for J; bases not matched to a gene: 6. Germline CDR1 is SNHLY and CDR2 is FYNNEI. DNA of the CDR3: TGTGCCAGCAGTGTCCTGACAGGGGGCTCCGAGCAGTACTTC. Residues: CASSVLTGGSEQYF.

The CDR3 sequence is CAWSRLIAGAVEQFF. In nucleotides, the CDR3 is TGTGCCTGGAGTCGGTTGATAGCGGGAGCAGTTGAGCAGTTCTTC. This chain joins TRBV30 and TRBJ2-1; TRBD2 agrees at 9 bases. Germline V gene sequence: CDR1 GTSNPN, CDR2 SVGIG (reference sequence). The CDR3 contains 15 residues. V trimming: 2 bases; J trimming: 9 bases; junction bases outside the gene matches: 11.

This sequence joins TRBV9 and TRBJ2-7; TRBD1 is a possible D gene (6 bases). This CDR3 contains 13 residues. Germline lookup yields CDR1 SGDLS and CDR2 YYNGEE. Trimming stripped 7 bases from V and 1 base from J, with 12 bases between. The CDR3 region is CASGRTESYEQYF. CDR3 coding DNA: TGTGCCAGCGGAAGGACAGAGTCCTACGAGCAGTACTTC.

This sequence joins TRBV10-3 and TRBJ1-1; perhaps TRBD1 as D (6 bases). Germline values: CDR1 ENHRY, CDR2 SYGVKD. V shed 5 bases and J shed 3 bases, with 10 bases lying between them. The CDR3 is 13 amino acids. Here the CDR3 reads CAISRQDDTEAFF. The CDR3 DNA reads TGTGCCATCAGTAGACAGGACGACACTGAAGCTTTCTTT.

This chain connects TRBV10-1 to TRBJ2-5; D call uncertain. The length of the CDR3 is 13 residues. In germline, CDR1 is WNHNN, CDR2 SYGVQD (reference sequence). With 5 bases removed from V and 2 bases from J, the gap between germline ends came to 9 bases. The DNA for the CDR3 is TGCGCCAGCAGTTCCAGCTATCAAGAGACCCAGTACTTC. Translating gives CASSSSYQETQYF.

This rearrangement joins TRBV19 to TRBJ1-2; possible D gene TRBD1, 5 bases. This CDR3 has 15 residues. Germline values: CDR1 LNHDA, CDR2 SQIVND (reference sequence). V was pared by 5 bases and J by 6 bases, with 19 bases between. This CDR3 is CASSSEAQGGNGYTF. The CDR3 nucleotides read TGTGCCAGTAGTTCAGAAGCGCAGGGTGGGAATGGCTACACCTTC. The variable domain in full, completed from reference TRBV19 and TRBJ1-2, reads DGGITQSPKYLFRKEGQNVTLSCEQNLNHDAMYWYRQDPGQGLRLIYYSQIVNDFQKGDIAEGYSVSREKKESFPLTVTSAQKNPTAFYLCASSSEAQGGNGYTFGSGTRLTVV.

The chain recombines TRBV5-6 with TRBJ1-6, with D possibly being TRBD1 (5 bases). From germline, CDR1 is SGHDT and CDR2 YYEEEE. Trimming left V 3 bases short and J 8 bases short, with 15 bases between. The CDR3 consists of 15 residues. CDR3 DNA: TGTGCCAGCAGCTACCTGGGTGGGGGGGATTCACCCCTCCACTTT. It yields the protein CASSYLGGGDSPLHF.

The rearrangement uses TRBV11-2 and TRBJ1-2; weak D call: TRBD1 (5 bases). Germline CDR1 reads SGHAT; CDR2 reads FQNNGV. Trimming left V 5 bases short and J 3 bases short, with 13 bases between. The CDR3 has 14 residues. The CDR3 DNA reads TGTGCCAGCAGCCCCGGGGGGAGGGACTATGGCTACACCTTC. Translation: CASSPGGRDYGYTF. Based on the CDR3 plus reference TRBV11-2 and TRBJ1-2, the full variable domain is EAGVAQSPRYKIIEKRQSVAFWCNPISGHATLYWYQQILGQGPKLLIQFQNNGVVDDSQLPKDRFSAERLKGVDSTLKIQPAKLEDSAVYLCASSPGGRDYGYTFGSGTRLTVV.

This clone was observed a handful of times. J is TRBJ2-5 and V is TRBV7-9; TRBD2 is a possible D gene (6 bases). The V gene lost 6 bases and the J gene lost 1 base, with 18 bases spanning the gap. This CDR3 region has 16 residues. Germline V CDR1 and CDR2: SEHNR, FQNEAQ (reference sequence). The CDR3 DNA reads as TGTGCCAGCAGAGGTATCGGGGGAAGAGGCCAAGAGACCCAGTACTTC. Residues: CASRGIGGRGQETQYF.

J is TRBJ1-1 and V is TRBV5-1, with a tentative D call TRBD1 (5 bases). Germline V gene sequence: CDR1 SGHRS, CDR2 YFSETQ. This CDR3 is 14 amino acids long. V lost 3 bases and J 0 bases, leaving 9 bases between the germline ends. The DNA for the CDR3 is TGCGCCAGCAGCTCACAGGTTCTGAACACTGAAGCTTTCTTT. It is translated as CASSSQVLNTEAFF. Variable domain in full (rest from reference TRBV5-1 and TRBJ1-1): KAGVTQTPRYLIKTRGQQVTLSCSPISGHRSVSWYQQTPGQGLQFLFEYFSETQRNKGNFPGRFSGRQFSNSRSEMNVSTLELGDSALYLCASSSQVLNTEAFFGQGTRLTVV.

The chain has TRBV7-3 and TRBJ2-7; maybe TRBD2 (5 bases). CDR1 is SGHTA and CDR2 is FQGTGA in the germline V gene. Trimming pared 1 base from V and 0 bases from J, leaving 10 bases between. This CDR3 region has 15 residues. The CDR3 sequence: CASSLSPGYSYEQYF. The CDR3 coding sequence is TGTGCCAGCAGCTTAAGTCCGGGATACTCCTACGAGCAGTACTTC. The full variable domain, its missing parts supplied by reference TRBV7-3 and TRBJ2-7, is GAGVSQTPSNKVTEKGKYVELRCDPISGHTALYWYRQSLGQGPEFLIYFQGTGAADDSGLPNDRFFAVRPEGSVSTLKIQRTERGDSAVYLCASSLSPGYSYEQYFGPGTRLTVT.

This clone showed up just once. CDR3 sequence: CASSQVGRGNTEAFF. The CDR3 bases are TGTGCCAGCAGCCAAGTTGGCAGGGGGAACACTGAAGCTTTCTTT. The chain has TRBV28 and TRBJ1-1; TRBD1 is a possible D gene (6 bases). The CDR3 runs to 15 residues. Per germline, CDR1 MDHEN and CDR2 SYDVKM. Between the trimmed V and J ends, which lost 6 bases and 1 base, there was a span of 15 bases. The complete variable domain, with remaining parts taken from reference TRBV28 and TRBJ1-1, reads DVKVTQSSRYLVKRTGEKVFLECVQDMDHENMFWYRQDPGLGLRLIYFSYDVKMKEKGDIPEGYSVSREKKERFSLILESASTNQTSMYLCASSQVGRGNTEAFFGQGTRLTVV.

CDR3: CASGQIGEQYF. As DNA, the CDR3 is TGTGCCAGCGGCCAGATAGGGGAGCAGTACTTC. The chain links TRBV28 to TRBJ2-7; no clear D gene. Germline V gene data show CDR1 as MDHEN and CDR2 as SYDVKM. The CDR3 is 11 residues long. V lost 8 bases to trimming and J lost 7 bases, with 12 bases between them. Drawing the rest from reference TRBV28 and TRBJ2-7, the complete variable domain is DVKVTQSSRYLVKRTGEKVFLECVQDMDHENMFWYRQDPGLGLRLIYFSYDVKMKEKGDIPEGYSVSREKKERFSLILESASTNQTSMYLCASGQIGEQYFGPGTRLTVT.

This clone was observed a few times. The chain carries TRBV7-9 and TRBJ1-2; the D is unclear. Trimming removed 5 bases at V and 8 bases at J, with 18 bases between. The CDR3 is 14 amino acids. The germline CDR1 and CDR2 sequences are SEHNR and FQNEAQ (reference sequence). The CDR3 loop reads CASSPLNRRRGYTF. CDR3 nucleotides: TGTGCCAGCAGCCCGCTTAATCGTCGGAGAGGCTACACCTTC.

The chain has TRBV7-9 and TRBJ1-1; D ambiguous. CDR1 is SEHNR and CDR2 is FQNEAQ in the germline V gene (reference sequence). Trimming cost V 2 bases and J 11 bases, with 21 bases left between them. The CDR3 length is 15 residues. Here the CDR3 DNA reads TGTGCCAGCAGCTTAATGCCGGGCCGCTCCCCGAAGGCTTTCTTT. This sequence encodes CASSLMPGRSPKAFF.

CDR3 nucleotides: TGCGCCAGCAGCCAAGAAGCAGTAACGGGAGACACAGATACGCAGTATTTT. Its translation: CASSQEAVTGDTDTQYF. The chain combines TRBV4-1 with TRBJ2-3, with D possibly matching TRBD2 (6 bases). Germline loops: CDR1 MGHRA, CDR2 YSYEKL. V was pared by 0 bases and J by 2 bases, with 15 bases between. The CDR3 is 17 amino acids.

This clone was seen only a few times. The chain uses TRBV5-1 and TRBJ1-6; D not resolved. This CDR3 has 15 amino acids. Trimming cost V 0 bases and J 7 bases, with 11 bases left between them. Germline CDR1 and CDR2: SGHRS and YFSETQ. CDR3 amino acids: CASSLGTNINSPLHF. The CDR3 coding sequence is TGCGCCAGCAGCTTGGGTACAAACATCAATTCACCCCTCCACTTT.

The rearrangement links TRBV11-2 to TRBJ1-6; D is uncertain. V was pared by 0 bases and J by 7 bases, with 1 base between. This CDR3 is 12 amino acids long. Germline CDR1 is SGHAT and CDR2 is FQNNGV. CDR3 sequence (DNA): TGTGCCAGCAGCTTAGAAAATTCACCCCTCCACTTT. Translation gives CASSLENSPLHF.

V usage is TRBV6-5 and J usage is TRBJ2-5; D perhaps matches TRBD1 (6 bases). The germline V gene has CDR1 MNHEY and CDR2 SVGAGI. V was pared by 7 bases and J by 3 bases, with 15 bases between. CDR3 length: 14 residues. The CDR3 is CASNPLTGEETQYF. CDR3 in DNA: TGTGCCAGCAACCCGTTGACAGGTGAAGAGACCCAGTACTTC.

The chain is built from TRBV18 and TRBJ2-7; 10 positions agree with TRBD1. V lost 3 bases to trimming and J lost 2 bases; unmatched junction nucleotides: 10. Germline V gene sequence: CDR1 KGHSH, CDR2 LQKENI. The CDR3 totals 17 residues. CDR3 sequence reads: CASSPNPGQGPTYEQYF. CDR3 coding DNA: TGTGCCAGCTCACCTAATCCGGGACAGGGGCCTACCTACGAGCAGTACTTC. Supplemented by reference TRBV18 and TRBJ2-7, the full variable domain reads NAGVMQNPRHLVRRRGQEARLRCSPMKGHSHVYWYRQLPEEGLKFMVYLQKENIIDESGMPKERFSAEFPKEGPSILRIQQVVRGDSAAYFCASSPNPGQGPTYEQYFGPGTRLTVT.

The CDR3 here is CASSAGNEKLFF. CDR3 DNA: TGTGCCAGCAGCGCCGGCAATGAAAAACTGTTTTTT. The chain couples TRBV9 to TRBJ1-4; unclear D gene. Trimming left V 3 bases short and J 5 bases short, with 5 bases between. Per germline, CDR1 SGDLS and CDR2 YYNGEE. The CDR3 contains 12 residues.

This chain uses TRBV5-4 with TRBJ2-3; 9 nucleotides line up with TRBD1. From germline, CDR1 is SGHNT and CDR2 YYREEE (reference sequence). The CDR3 consists of 14 residues. V shed 7 bases and J 1 base; nucleotides not matched to a gene: 4. In nucleotides, the CDR3 is TGTGCCAGCTTCCGGGACAGGGGCACAGATACGCAGTATTTT. Translating it yields CASFRDRGTDTQYF. The full variable domain, rest sourced from reference TRBV5-4 and TRBJ2-3, is ETGVTQSPTHLIKTRGQQVTLRCSSQSGHNTVSWYQQALGQGPQFIFQYYREEENGRGNFPPRFSGLQFPNYSSELNVNALELDDSALYLCASFRDRGTDTQYFGPGTRLTVL.